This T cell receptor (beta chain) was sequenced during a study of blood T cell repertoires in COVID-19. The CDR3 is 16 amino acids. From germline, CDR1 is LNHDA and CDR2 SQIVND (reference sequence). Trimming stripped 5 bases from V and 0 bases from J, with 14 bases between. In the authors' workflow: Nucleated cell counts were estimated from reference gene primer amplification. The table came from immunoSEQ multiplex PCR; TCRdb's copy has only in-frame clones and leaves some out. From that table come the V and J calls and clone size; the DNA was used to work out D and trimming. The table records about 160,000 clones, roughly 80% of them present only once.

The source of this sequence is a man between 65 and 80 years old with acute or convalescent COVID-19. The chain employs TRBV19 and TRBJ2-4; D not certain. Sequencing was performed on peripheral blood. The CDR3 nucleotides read TGTGCCAGTAGTCAAGACACCGTCCAAGCCAAAAACATTCAGTACTTC. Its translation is CASSQDTVQAKNIQYF.